The 21 T cell receptor beta chains in this list originate from one sample, sequenced in a study of technical replicates of blood from several donors. Sequencing used immunoSEQ multiplex PCR; TCRdb keeps in-frame clones, though not all of them. The table records some 78,000 clones, 85% to 95% of them present only once. The specimen sequenced was T cells isolated from PBMCs. Receptor source: a human donor in good health.

The CDR3 DNA follows: TGCAGCGTTGGACAGGCAAATCAGCCCCAGCATTTT. Translation: CSVGQANQPQHF. The V gene is TRBV29-1, the J gene TRBJ1-5, with D tentatively TRBD1 (6 bases). The V end was cut by 4 bases, the J end by 4 bases, with 8 bases between. CDR3 size: 12 residues. Germline V gene lookup returns CDR1 SQVTM and CDR2 ANQGSEA. The full variable domain, completed using reference TRBV29-1 and TRBJ1-5, is SAVISQKPSRDICQRGTSLTIQCQVDSQVTMMFWYRQQPGQSLTLIATANQGSEATYESGFVIDKFPISRPNLTFSTLTVSNMSPEDSSIYLCSVGQANQPQHFGDGTRLSIL.

This chain connects TRBV27 to TRBJ2-3, with D perhaps TRBD2 (7 bases). Trimming removed 3 bases from V and 0 bases from J, with 19 bases in between. The CDR3 totals 18 residues. Germline V gene sequence: CDR1 MNHEY, CDR2 SMNVEV (reference sequence). CDR3 in amino acids: CASSFFWGGSGSTDTQYF. CDR3 coding DNA: TGTGCCAGCAGTTTCTTTTGGGGGGGCTCGGGTAGCACAGATACGCAGTATTTT.

The DNA of the CDR3 is TGTGCCAGCAGCTTAGGGCTAGTGCCGTTAGGAGATACGCAGTATTTT. Protein product: CASSLGLVPLGDTQYF. The chain couples TRBV7-2 to TRBJ2-3; D is undetermined. The V end lost 1 base, the J end lost 5 bases, and 16 bases lay between the germline ends. The V gene's germline CDR1 is SGHTA and CDR2 FQGNSA. This CDR3 comprises 16 residues.

The chain combines TRBV5-6 with TRBJ2-3, with 11 bases aligning to TRBD2. CDR1 and CDR2 from the germline V gene are SGHDT and YYEEEE. The CDR3 covers 15 residues. With V trimmed by 4 bases and J by 4 bases, 5 bases remained unmatched. The CDR3 DNA follows: TGTGCCAGCAGCCCGGGACTAGCGGAGTCAGATACGCAGTATTTT. This codes for CASSPGLAESDTQYF.

The rearrangement uses TRBV7-2 and TRBJ2-1; no clear D. Trimming removed 7 bases at V and 9 bases at J, with 13 bases between. This CDR3 comprises 12 residues. The germline V gene has CDR1 SGHTA and CDR2 FQGNSA. The chain's CDR3 is CASTLDSGEQFF. CDR3 in DNA: TGTGCCAGCACGCTAGATTCTGGTGAGCAGTTCTTC.

The chain couples TRBV18 to TRBJ1-4; possible D gene TRBD1, 5 bases. CDR3 length: 15 residues. V lost 0 bases, J lost 6 bases, and 11 bases lay in between. Per the germline V gene, CDR1 is KGHSH and CDR2 is LQKENI. CDR3 amino acids: CASSPPSGPHEKLFF. DNA for the CDR3: TGTGCCAGCTCACCACCCTCAGGGCCCCATGAAAAACTGTTTTTT.

The rearrangement joins TRBV7-8 to TRBJ1-5; no reliable D call. With 7 bases removed from V and 8 bases from J, the gap between germline ends came to 12 bases. The germline V gene encodes CDR1 SGHVS and CDR2 FQNEAQ. This CDR3 is built from 12 residues. CDR3 loop: CASTRALEPQHF. The CDR3 DNA sequence: TGTGCCAGCACCCGAGCCCTTGAGCCCCAGCATTTT.

This rearrangement joins TRBV27 to TRBJ1-2, with TRBD1 matching over 7 bases. Germline V lookup: CDR1 MNHEY, CDR2 SMNVEV (reference sequence). The CDR3 loop spans 13 amino acids. With V trimmed by 3 bases and J by 3 bases, 1 base remained unmatched. The CDR3 DNA follows: TGTGCCAGCAGTTTCACAGGGGACTATGGCTACACCTTC. It yields the protein CASSFTGDYGYTF.

J is TRBJ1-1 and V is TRBV30; the D is unclear. The CDR3 extends over 13 amino acids. Germline V CDR1 and CDR2: GTSNPN, SVGIG (reference sequence). Trimming pared 4 bases from V and 1 base from J, leaving 10 bases between. The CDR3 sequence is CAWTYHGNTEAFF. DNA for the CDR3: TGTGCCTGGACCTATCATGGGAACACTGAAGCTTTCTTT.

The gene calls are TRBV6-6 and TRBJ2-7, with 11 bases that match TRBD2. V lost 6 bases, J lost 3 bases, and 7 bases stayed unmatched. This CDR3 spans 15 amino acids. From germline, CDR1 is MNHNY and CDR2 SVGAGI (reference sequence). CDR3 in amino acids: CASRTGTSGDYEQYF. In nucleotides, the CDR3 is TGTGCCAGCAGAACGGGGACTAGCGGAGACTACGAGCAGTACTTC.

The chain is built from TRBV10-3 and TRBJ2-1; 8 bases map to TRBD2. CDR3 length: 16 amino acids. V lost 2 bases to trimming and J lost 7 bases; unmatched junction nucleotides: 10. Germline-derived CDR1 and CDR2 are ENHRY and SYGVKD. In nucleotides, the CDR3 is TGTGCCATCAGTGAGCGGCCAGCGGGAGAGGGGAATGAGCAGTTCTTC. It translates to CAISERPAGEGNEQFF.

This rearrangement joins TRBV10-3 to TRBJ2-1; 10 positions agree with TRBD2. V lost 10 bases and J lost 7; bases outside the gene matches: 10. There are 14 residues in the CDR3. Germline CDR1 and CDR2: ENHRY and SYGVKD. The CDR3 region is CATSGSALRNEQFF. The DNA for the CDR3 is TGTGCCACTAGCGGGAGTGCTTTGCGGAATGAGCAGTTCTTC.

This clone was counted only a few times. The chain couples TRBV11-3 to TRBJ1-1; a possible D gene is TRBD1 (5 bases). V lost 5 bases and J 7 bases, leaving 14 bases between the germline ends. This CDR3 region has 13 residues. Germline V gene lookup returns CDR1 SGHNT and CDR2 YENEEA. CDR3 in amino acids: CASSRPNDSEAFF. The CDR3 region has the DNA TGTGCCAGCAGCCGTCCCAACGACAGTGAAGCTTTCTTT.

The CDR3 bases are TGTGCCTGCGGGGGACCAGGGGGTTTGAACACTGAAGCTTTCTTT. Its translation is CACGGPGGLNTEAFF. The genes are TRBV30 and TRBJ1-1; 7 nucleotides match TRBD1. CDR3 length: 15 amino acids. J gave up 0 bases and V 6 bases, and 10 bases lay outside the gene matches. Looked up from germline, CDR1 is GTSNPN and CDR2 is SVGIG (reference sequence).

The chain recombines TRBV6-6 with TRBJ1-2; D may be TRBD1 (5 bases). The germline V and J ends were trimmed by 4 bases and 4 bases, with 10 bases remaining between them. The germline gives CDR1 MNHNY, CDR2 SVGAGI (reference sequence). The CDR3 is 13 amino acids. CDR3 coding DNA: TGTGCCAGCAGTTCAGGGTCGGGCTATGGCTACACCTTC. It yields the protein CASSSGSGYGYTF.

This chain connects TRBV9 to TRBJ1-1, with TRBD1 matching 7 bases. The J segment lost 3 bases and the V segment lost 4 bases, leaving 3 bases of the junction unmatched. The CDR3 spans 13 residues. The germline CDR1 and CDR2 sequences are SGDLS and YYNGEE. CDR3 residues: CASSTGVDTEAFF. CDR3 nucleotides: TGTGCCAGCAGCACAGGGGTGGACACTGAAGCTTTCTTT.

The chain couples TRBV7-2 to TRBJ1-5, with D possibly TRBD1 on 5 matching bases. The V end was cut by 5 bases, the J end by 5 bases, with 13 bases between. This CDR3 is built from 14 residues. Germline V gives CDR1 SGHTA, CDR2 FQGNSA. CDR3 amino acids: CASSLGASYQPQHF. The DNA for the CDR3 is TGTGCCAGCAGCCTAGGGGCCAGCTATCAGCCCCAGCATTTT.

The rearrangement uses TRBV4-2 and TRBJ2-6; D call uncertain. This CDR3 is built from 15 residues. The V and J ends lost 5 bases and 1 base respectively, with 9 bases between them. The germline V gene encodes CDR1 LGHNA and CDR2 YNFKEQ. Here the CDR3 DNA reads TGTGCCAGCAGCGTAGAGCCGTCTGGGGCCAACGTCCTGACTTTC. It encodes CASSVEPSGANVLTF.

Here the CDR3 reads CASSVEGGTNQPQHF. Here the CDR3 DNA reads TGTGCCAGCAGCGTAGAAGGGGGTACCAATCAGCCCCAGCATTTT. This rearrangement joins TRBV9 to TRBJ1-5; possible D gene TRBD1, 6 bases. CDR1 SGDLS and CDR2 YYNGEE come from the germline V gene. Trimming cost V 0 bases and J 3 bases, with 10 bases left between them. This CDR3 is 15 amino acids long.

The chain is built from TRBV7-3 and TRBJ2-5, with 9 bases that match TRBD2. Germline V gene data show CDR1 as SGHTA and CDR2 as FQGTGA. CDR3 length equals 15 residues. Trimming took 2 bases from V and 5 from J; bases not matched to a gene: 6. For the CDR3, the DNA is TGTGCCAGCAGCTTATCCGGGACTAGCTTTGAGACCCAGTACTTC. It translates to CASSLSGTSFETQYF.

The chain couples TRBV29-1 to TRBJ2-3, with 9 bases identical to TRBD2. The CDR3 contains 13 residues. V gave up 5 bases and J gave up 1 base; unmatched junction bases: 1. Germline lookup yields CDR1 SQVTM and CDR2 ANQGSEA. The CDR3, as DNA: TGCAGCGTTCGCGGGGGGGGCACAGATACGCAGTATTTT. Translation gives CSVRGGGTDTQYF.